Shown below are 11 T cell receptor beta chains from a single sample sequenced in a study of CD8 T cells in ankylosing spondylitis (dated by TCRdb to about 2017). The library was built by means of 5' RACE. The sequencer was an Illumina HiSeq 2500. TCRdb reworked the public reads: Q25 trimming with fastp, MiXCR clone assembly, productive beta chains retained. Rows are combined by CDR3 protein, so each entry shows the most common genes and DNA. The sample table records 150,000 to 200,000 distinct CDR3 sequences; 30% to 40% of these occur just once. Of the sample, around 6.2% falls within the top ten clones. The sample consisted of synovial fluid, either unsorted or a sorted T cell fraction (not recorded which). These receptor sequences come from a male donor with ankylosing spondylitis.

This clonotype has at least ten counts. The genes are TRBV5-1 and TRBJ1-2, with TRBD1 matching 8 bases. Germline V CDR1 and CDR2: SGHRS, YFSETQ. The CDR3 consists of 14 residues. V was clipped by 4 bases and J by 4 bases; unmatched bases: 6. The CDR3 DNA sequence: TGCGCCAGCAGCCCCGGACAGGGCGGCTATGGCTACACCTTC. This codes for CASSPGQGGYGYTF.

The J gene is TRBJ2-1, the V gene TRBV12-3 or TRBV12-4; 11 bases match TRBD2. Trimming at V came to 7 bases and at J to 6 bases, leaving 14 bases not matched to a gene. The CDR3 spans 17 residues. CDR3 sequence reads: CASTLRLAGGGINEQFF. The CDR3 DNA reads TGTGCCAGCACCCTGAGGCTAGCGGGAGGAGGTATCAATGAGCAGTTCTTC.

A few counts support this clonotype. V is TRBV6-2 or TRBV6-3 and J is TRBJ2-4, with 7 bases matching TRBD1. The length of the CDR3 is 15 residues. From germline, CDR1 is MNHEY and CDR2 SVGEGT. V was pared by 2 bases and J by 6 bases, with 7 bases of the junction left unmatched. The CDR3 loop is CASSYRGGDGNIQYF. CDR3 in DNA: TGTGCCAGCAGTTACAGAGGGGGCGATGGAAACATTCAGTACTTC.

The chain employs TRBV10-3 and TRBJ2-7, with TRBD2 identical over 11 bases. V lost 8 bases and J lost 3; bases outside the gene matches: 9. CDR1 and CDR2 from the germline V gene are ENHRY and SYGVKD. This CDR3 region has 15 residues. The CDR3 is CAIGRLAGSNYEQYF. The CDR3 bases are TGTGCCATCGGAAGACTAGCGGGATCTAACTACGAGCAGTACTTC.

This clonotype was counted only a few times. The chain recombines TRBV4-1 with TRBJ1-5, with 10 positions matching TRBD1. Trimming cost V 4 bases and J 1 base; bases outside gene matches: 7. The length of the CDR3 is 17 residues. Germline V lookup: CDR1 MGHRA, CDR2 YSYEKL. The CDR3 spells CASSRAGTGESNQPQHF. The CDR3 region has the DNA TGCGCCAGCAGCCGAGCCGGGACAGGGGAGAGCAATCAGCCCCAGCATTTT.

This clonotype was counted many times. This chain joins TRBV28 and TRBJ2-4; D may be TRBD2 (5 bases). The ends were cut back, 6 bases at V and 0 bases at J, with 21 bases in the middle. Germline lookup yields CDR1 MDHEN and CDR2 SYDVKM. The CDR3 spans 18 residues. The CDR3, as DNA: TGTGCCAGCAGCTTCCGCCGGGATCGGGCCAAAGCCAAAAACATTCAGTACTTC. Translated: CASSFRRDRAKAKNIQYF. Full variable domain (outside the CDR3, taken from reference TRBV28 and TRBJ2-4): DVKVTQSSRYLVKRTGEKVFLECVQDMDHENMFWYRQDPGLGLRLIYFSYDVKMKEKGDIPEGYSVSREKKERFSLILESASTNQTSMYLCASSFRRDRAKAKNIQYFGAGTRLSVL.

The count of this clonotype is one. The gene calls are TRBV6-1 and TRBJ1-1; a possible D gene is TRBD1 (6 bases). Germline CDR1 reads MNHNS; CDR2 reads SASEGT. Trimming left V 7 bases short and J 1 base short, with 16 bases between. This CDR3 spans 15 amino acids. In DNA form, the CDR3 reads TGTGCCAGCACCTCAAGGGGGGTCGGGAACACTGAAGCTTTCTTT. It codes for CASTSRGVGNTEAFF.

The chain is built from TRBV20-1 and TRBJ2-2; D is unresolved. Germline values: CDR1 DFQATT, CDR2 SNEGSKA (reference sequence). The CDR3 consists of 12 residues. Deletions cut 3 bases from V and 4 bases from J, with 6 bases between. CDR3 in amino acids: CSASTRTGELFF. The CDR3 DNA sequence: TGCAGTGCTAGTACCCGCACCGGGGAGCTGTTTTTT.

This clonotype came up a few times. The chain links TRBV18 to TRBJ2-5; D may be TRBD1 (6 bases). The CDR3 sequence is 14 residues long. Trimming shortened V by 3 bases and J by 0 bases, and 8 bases separated the two germline ends. The germline gives CDR1 KGHSH, CDR2 LQKENI. The DNA for the CDR3 is TGTGCCAGCTCACCTCAGGGGAACCAAGAGACCCAGTACTTC. It translates to CASSPQGNQETQYF.

This rearrangement joins TRBV7-2 to TRBJ2-3, with 16 nucleotides matching TRBD2. With 3 bases clipped from V and 5 bases from J, the junction kept 5 bases outside the gene matches. From germline, CDR1 is SGHTA and CDR2 FQGNSA. This CDR3 comprises 17 residues. CDR3 residues: CASSLGTSGRAIDTQYF. In nucleotides, the CDR3 is TGTGCCAGCAGCTTGGGGACTAGCGGGAGGGCCATAGATACGCAGTATTTT.

V and J are TRBV20-1 and TRBJ2-2; 8 positions agree with TRBD2. The CDR3 is made up of 14 amino acids. Germline V CDR1 and CDR2: DFQATT, SNEGSKA (reference sequence). V was pared by 5 bases and J by 6 bases, with 8 bases of the junction left unmatched. The CDR3 DNA follows: TGCAGTGCTGCCCCAGCGGGAGTGGCCGGGGAGCTGTTTTTT. It codes for CSAAPAGVAGELFF.